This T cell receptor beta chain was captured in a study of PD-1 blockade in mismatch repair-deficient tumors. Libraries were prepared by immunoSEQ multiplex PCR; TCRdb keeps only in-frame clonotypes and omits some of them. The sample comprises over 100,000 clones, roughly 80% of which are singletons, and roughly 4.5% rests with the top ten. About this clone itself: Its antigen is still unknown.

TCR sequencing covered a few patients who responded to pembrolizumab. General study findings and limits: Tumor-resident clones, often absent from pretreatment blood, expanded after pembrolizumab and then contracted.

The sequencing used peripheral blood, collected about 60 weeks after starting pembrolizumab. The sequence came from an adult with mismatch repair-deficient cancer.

The CDR3 loop reads CASSDSENTEAFF. CDR3 in DNA: TGTGCCAGCAGTGACTCGGAGAACACTGAAGCTTTCTTT. The rearrangement uses TRBV6-1 and TRBJ1-1; D ambiguous. CDR1 is MNHNS, CDR2 SASEGT, per germline. The germline V and J ends were trimmed by 3 bases and 1 base, with 6 bases remaining between them. This CDR3 spans 13 amino acids.